These T cell receptor beta chains were read from a single sample in a study of shared clonotypes between healthy human individuals. TCRdb keeps only in-frame clones here, not all; method: immunoSEQ multiplex PCR. The sample carries roughly 1,800,000 clones, roughly 95% recorded once. Input material: naive CD8+ T cells sorted from blood. The receptors originated from a man younger than 30 in good health. Each CDR3 is given with its conserved first and last residue. D genes are given only for firm matches. Clone size is stated in some rows and not others, as once, few, many or a class when expanded.

clone size	J gene	D gene	V gene	CDR3 protein	CDR3 DNA
.	TRBJ2-7	.	TRBV7-8	CASSLAAGAIYEQYF	TGTGCCAGCAGCTTAGCGGCAGGCGCAATATACGAGCAGTACTTC
.	TRBJ2-7	TRBD2	TRBV19	CASSIDLELAGDEQYF	TGTGCCAGTAGTATAGATCTAGAACTAGCGGGAGACGAGCAGTACTTC
.	TRBJ2-3	.	TRBV27	CASSPWGDMGTQYF	TGTGCCAGCAGTCCCTGGGGAGATATGGGTACGCAGTATTTT
.	TRBJ2-5	.	TRBV25-1	CASTYRDTGETQYF	TGTGCCAGCACCTACCGGGACACCGGAGAGACCCAGTACTTC
.	TRBJ1-2	.	TRBV5-5	CASSLQGGYTF	TGTGCCAGCAGCTTGCAGGGTGGCTACACCTTC
.	TRBJ1-1	.	TRBV25-1	CASSEGLNTEAFF	TGTGCCAGCAGTGAGGGGTTGAACACTGAAGCTTTCTTT
once	TRBJ2-7	.	TRBV7-8	CASSPGILYEQYF	TGTGCCAGCAGCCCCGGGATCCTTTACGAGCAGTACTTC
.	TRBJ2-5	TRBD2	TRBV15	CATSRGSGGLQETQYF	TGTGCCACCAGCAGGGGAAGCGGGGGCCTTCAAGAGACCCAGTACTTC
.	TRBJ2-7	.	TRBV30	CAWESRTAYEQYF	TGTGCCTGGGAATCTCGGACAGCCTACGAGCAGTACTTC
.	TRBJ2-5	TRBD1	TRBV11-2	CASSLDRDREYF	TGTGCCAGCAGCTTAGATCGGGACAGGGAGTACTTC
once	TRBJ1-1	.	TRBV6-6	CASSYPTQANTEAFF	TGTGCCAGCAGTTACCCCACTCAGGCGAACACTGAAGCTTTCTTT
.	TRBJ2-1	TRBD2	TRBV6-5	CASSYSLAGAQFF	TGTGCCAGCAGTTACTCGCTCGCGGGAGCGCAGTTCTTC
.	TRBJ1-4	.	TRBV27	CASSMLNEKLFF	TGTGCCAGCAGCATGTTGAATGAAAAACTGTTTTTT
.	TRBJ2-3	.	TRBV27	CASSSLGLLDTQYF	TGTGCCAGCAGTTCTCTAGGACTATTGGATACGCAGTATTTT
.	TRBJ2-7	.	TRBV9	CASSVGQTHYEQYF	TGTGCCAGCAGCGTAGGGCAGACTCACTACGAGCAGTACTTC
.	TRBJ2-1	TRBD1	TRBV9	CASSVKGTGSYNEQFF	TGTGCCAGCAGCGTAAAGGGGACAGGGTCTTACAATGAGCAGTTCTTC
.	TRBJ2-2	TRBD1	TRBV4-1	CASSPLQGALGTGELFF	TGCGCCAGCAGCCCGCTGCAGGGGGCGCTCGGCACCGGGGAGCTGTTTTTT
.	TRBJ2-7	TRBD1	TRBV5-5	CASSLEGAPYEQYF	TGTGCCAGCAGCTTGGAGGGGGCCCCCTACGAGCAGTACTTC
.	TRBJ2-7	.	TRBV19	CASSMAGGSYEQYF	TGTGCCAGTAGTATGGCCGGAGGATCCTACGAGCAGTACTTC
.	TRBJ2-3	.	TRBV27	CASSLLIPRRTDTQYF	TGTGCCAGCAGTTTACTAATCCCTAGACGCACAGATACGCAGTATTTT
.	TRBJ2-7	TRBD1	TRBV7-9	CASSATGTDYEQYF	TGTGCCAGCAGCGCAACCGGGACAGACTACGAGCAGTACTTC
.	TRBJ2-3	TRBD2	TRBV7-9	CASRTGTSGRGGTQYF	TGTGCCAGCAGAACCGGGACTAGCGGGAGGGGTGGTACGCAGTATTTT
once	TRBJ1-2	TRBD1	TRBV10-3	CAISDSDRERYGYTF	TGTGCCATCAGTGACTCGGACAGGGAAAGGTATGGCTACACCTTC
.	TRBJ2-7	TRBD2	TRBV7-6	CASSPSVAGGGEQYF	TGTGCCAGCAGTCCATCCGTGGCGGGGGGAGGCGAGCAGTACTTC
.	TRBJ1-5	TRBD1	TRBV5-1	CASRVKVYRGYSNQPQHF	TGCGCCAGCAGAGTGAAAGTTTACAGGGGCTATAGCAATCAGCCCCAGCATTTT
.	TRBJ2-7	.	TRBV6-1	CASSDFSWGSYEQYF	TGTGCCAGCAGTGACTTTTCCTGGGGGAGCTACGAGCAGTACTTC
.	TRBJ1-1	TRBD1	TRBV2	CASRNQMGQGGTEAFF	TGTGCCAGCAGGAATCAAATGGGACAGGGTGGTACTGAAGCTTTCTTT
.	TRBJ2-5	.	TRBV5-6	CASSPWPGEGQETQYF	TGTGCCAGCAGCCCGTGGCCAGGGGAGGGACAAGAGACCCAGTACTTC
.	TRBJ2-3	TRBD2	TRBV9	CASSAVSGGGPWTDTQYF	TGTGCCAGCAGCGCTGTAAGCGGGGGCGGACCCTGGACAGATACGCAGTATTTT
once	TRBJ2-7	.	TRBV19	CASSPGTDSHEQYF	TGTGCCAGTAGTCCCGGGACGGACAGCCACGAGCAGTACTTC
.	TRBJ1-2	.	TRBV29-1	CSVERTRIPPENYGYTF	TGCAGCGTTGAAAGGACGCGGATACCTCCGGAAAACTATGGCTACACCTTC
.	TRBJ2-7	.	TRBV27	CASSFGNTYEQYF	TGTGCCAGCAGTTTCGGGAATACCTACGAGCAGTACTTC
once	TRBJ2-7	.	TRBV6-1	CASSEVGNQDEQYF	TGTGCCAGCAGTGAAGTTGGGAACCAGGACGAGCAGTACTTC
.	TRBJ2-7	.	TRBV4-1	CASSQGAYEQYF	TGCGCCAGCAGCCAGGGGGCTTACGAGCAGTACTTC
.	TRBJ1-3	.	TRBV13	CASMGAVNSGNTIYF	TGTGCCAGCATGGGAGCGGTCAACTCTGGAAACACCATATATTTT
.	TRBJ1-2	.	TRBV6-5	CASSYGREDYGYTF	TGTGCCAGCAGTTACGGCAGGGAAGACTATGGCTACACCTTC
.	TRBJ2-1	.	TRBV27	CASSSSEWSYNEQFF	TGTGCCAGCAGCTCAAGCGAGTGGTCCTACAATGAGCAGTTCTTC
.	TRBJ2-7	TRBD1	TRBV6-6	CASSGTGGMDEQYF	TGTGCCAGCAGCGGGACAGGGGGCATGGACGAGCAGTACTTC
.	TRBJ2-2	.	TRBV10-2	CASSDGPHTGELFF	TGCGCCAGCAGTGACGGTCCTCACACCGGGGAGCTGTTTTTT
.	TRBJ2-1	.	TRBV5-1	CASRYLTDDEQFF	TGCGCCAGCCGTTACTTGACGGACGATGAGCAGTTCTTC
.	TRBJ2-7	TRBD1	TRBV9	CASSSTGAPAREQYF	TGTGCCAGCAGTTCTACAGGGGCCCCGGCGCGGGAGCAGTACTTC
.	TRBJ1-4	.	TRBV27	CASRLGTRTEKLFF	TGTGCCAGCCGCCTTGGAACGAGGACTGAAAAACTGTTTTTT
once	TRBJ1-1	.	TRBV5-1	CASSWDTLYDTEAFF	TGCGCCAGCAGCTGGGACACCCTATACGACACTGAAGCTTTCTTT
.	TRBJ2-1	.	TRBV5-6	CASSLEWGWNEQFF	TGTGCCAGCAGCTTGGAATGGGGTTGGAATGAGCAGTTCTTC
.	TRBJ2-7	.	TRBV11-3	CASSFETEDEQYF	TGTGCCAGCAGCTTCGAAACAGAAGACGAGCAGTACTTC